This paragraph covers one T cell receptor (beta chain) sequence. Its antigen is currently not known. The sample holds no much larger clone one base away, and base qualities are not on file. This sample is part of a study of cytomegalovirus exposure and HLA in healthy donors (TCRdb year 2017). Some background on the complete study: An earlier analysis of some 620 of the donors reported 250 to 350 Gb of sequence data and approximately 120 million unique TCR beta sequences obtained from roughly 180 million T cells. An early release covering roughly 640 HLA-typed donors comprised 250 to 350 gigabases of sequencing data and about 90 million unique TCR sequences. Of the approximately 400 genotyped donors, over 65% fell in the genetic ancestry cluster associated with self-reported Caucasian donors. The study aimed to test whether cataloging public T cell receptors could reveal signatures of past pathogen exposure. Using immunosequencing, the study profiled T cell repertoires from around 680 subjects and related those repertoires to cytomegalovirus serostatus. Along with the approximately 620-subject first cohort, a separate validation cohort of over a hundred different subjects was used. To predict cytomegalovirus infection status, the study brought together high-throughput TCR immunosequencing, statistical association of individual TCRs with disease status, and machine learning. A later analysis re-analyzed previously published TCR beta repertoires from approximately 700 donors and added high-resolution HLA genotyping to study TCR occurrence patterns. Rather than using new phenotypic data, the later analysis identified candidate immune exposures from TCR beta sequences and from how often those sequences occurred across donors. An earlier analysis of 587 of the donors used high-throughput TCR beta sequencing to judge whether each TCR beta V gene segment behaved as functional or pseudogenic. Alongside the repertoire data, information on donor age, sex, ethnicity and CMV serostatus was compiled. A later genetic analysis took genome-wide SNP genotypes for about three fifths of the roughly 700 donors and used that subset as a discovery cohort. Every discovery cohort repertoire had been produced on one sequencing platform. HLA typing included class I and class II loci at four-digit resolution. Typing coverage varied by locus: about 629-630 donors for A, B, C, DRB1 and DQB1; more than 500 for DQA1; around 570 for DPA1; fewer than 480 for DPB1. About five DR-DQ haplotypes were handled as single units for association and clustering because linkage in the cohort was strong. Among almost 400 genotyped donors of the cohort, an average of about 240,000 unique TCR beta nucleotide sequences were sequenced per donor, 15% to 20% of them non-productive.

The protocol used for the library was the immunoSEQ multiplex PCR assay. For the multiplex PCR, a mixture combining 60 forward primers for TCR Vbeta segments and 13 reverse primers for TCR Jbeta segments was used. Amplification of the CDR3 region of rearranged TCR beta genes was performed with a multiplex PCR assay on genomic DNA. The Illumina HiSeq System was used to sequence the amplified TCR beta libraries as 87-base-pair reads. The study's own analysis went as follows. In a later analysis, around 80 million unique TCR beta chains were counted across the 500 to 850 repertoires, and around 10 million of these chains were shared by at least two donors. Raw reads were error-corrected and collapsed into unique sequences by a nearest-neighbor algorithm in which closely related sequences were merged to remove PCR and sequencing errors. CDR3 sequences were aligned to IMGT reference sequences to assign V, D and J gene segments. For a sequence to be retained, at least a six-nucleotide match to both a V gene segment and a J gene segment was required. A rearrangement was called productive if the CDR3 had no stop codons and remained in frame with V and J, and every other rearrangement was called non-productive. Following IMGT convention, CDR3 was defined as the stretch from the second conserved V-encoded cysteine up to the conserved J-encoded phenylalanine. The earlier analysis of 450 to 750 of the donors excluded any sequence lacking an unambiguous match to a single V gene segment. In an earlier analysis of a few hundred of the donors, a V segment was called functional when productive rearrangements were above 56.7%, and segregating when the standard deviation between donors exceeded 5%. A statistical classification framework was built to diagnose cytomegalovirus status from the catalog of TCR beta chain sequences. V and J gene assignment, in a later analysis, came from comparing TCR nucleotide sequences with IMGT/GENE-DB human TR gene sequences. Using the TCRdist pipeline, a later analysis assigned CDR3 sequences along with most-parsimonious VDJ recombination scenarios. In a later analysis, each TCR beta chain was defined by its CDR3 amino acid sequence together with its V-gene family, and reads without a unique V-gene family were excluded. To address suspected cross-contamination and a sequencing artifact, a later analysis removed around 600 highly shared, low-generation-probability nucleotide sequences. In a later analysis, a clonal expansion index was calculated for each public chain from normalized within-repertoire ranks of inferred template counts. Generation probabilities in a later analysis came from a VDJ recombination model fitted to out-of-frame rearrangements, and those results were checked against IGoR. A later analysis scored TCR-TCR, TCR-HLA and TCR-CMV co-occurrence with hypergeometric tests, applying a repertoire-size bias correction to TCR pairs. To estimate false discovery rates, a later analysis permuted the HLA or CMV assignments 20 times. In a later analysis, co-occurring TCRs were grouped using DBSCAN, with TCRdist sequence similarity added in when clustering inside HLA-allele-positive subsets. For co-occurrence clustering, repertoires with fewer than 30,000 or more than 120,000 public chains were excluded, along with roughly five repertoires with anomalous nucleotide sharing. The table was pulled from immuneACCESS by TCRdb, which kept in-frame rearrangements only. Such tables lose some clones; where checked, under half of the loss comes from unresolved V genes, and the rest has no known cause. That table gives V, J and clone size, and the DNA gave D and trimming. Recorded for this sample are some 170,000 clones; around 83% of them occurred a single time. The ten top clones hold 4.1% of the sample.

The cohort was made up of approximately 700 healthy bone marrow donors. All cohort members were sampled while nominally healthy, although unrecorded immune exposures were likely present. The donor was CMV seropositive and belonged to the group of 250 to 300 seropositive cohort members. Each donor provided a peripheral blood sample, and peripheral blood mononuclear cells were used for TCR beta sequencing. The Qiagen DNeasy Blood Extraction Kit was used to extract genomic DNA from the blood cell samples. What the research found in general, with its limitations: A further reported finding was that TCR beta sequences accurately predicted the HLA-A and HLA-B alleles for most subjects in the first cohort. In a later analysis, several top co-occurrence clusters were reported to appear linked to parvovirus B19, influenza, CMV and Epstein-Barr virus. V-gene and J-gene trimming of TCR beta chains was associated with a missense DCLRE1C variant in a later genetic analysis, and the association was replicated in an independent cohort. CMV serostatus was the only immune exposure information available for the cohort. A later analysis found that HLA-associated TCR beta chains were more clonally expanded and had lower generation probabilities than equally common non-associated chains. In a later genetic analysis, fewer N-insertions in productive TCRs were reported among donors in an Asian-associated ancestry cluster than the roughly 640-donor mean. In a later analysis, TCR association rates were found to vary across HLA loci, with the most associated TCRs seen for DRB1 alleles and the fewest for HLA-C alleles. In this cohort, only TCR beta chains were sequenced, and detectable features were limited by the absence of alpha or paired-chain data. Presence/absence analyses assumed roughly uniform sequencing depth across donors, an assumption that may not hold. A later analysis found that most CMV-associated TCR beta chains appeared HLA-restricted, with HLA associations seemingly driven largely by CMV exposure. Correlated functional status among segregating V segments might be attributable to linkage disequilibrium, but an unknown experimental factor could not be ruled out. Because the 87-base-pair reads could not distinguish some IMGT-functional V segments, including TRBV6-2 and TRBV6-3, those segments were excluded. The study listed 170 or so TCR beta chains as associated with cytomegalovirus. Specific HLA alleles were associated with some 15,000 TCR beta sequences at a false discovery rate of 0.05 in a later analysis. Most TCR sequences were seen in very few donors, while some public TCRs were found in many individuals. In vitro tests confirmed that three of the cytomegalovirus-associated TCR beta chains recognize cytomegalovirus antigens. The authors suggested that the approach could potentially be extended to other disease states and immunological phenotypes. Cytomegalovirus status was reported to be diagnosed by the classifier with high specificity and sensitivity in both the original and validation cohorts. Because counts were too low, about 15 rarely observed V segments, including chromosome 9 orphons, were left out of the earlier analysis of several hundred of the donors. Assigning TCR associations to individual alleles was difficult when HLA alleles, especially DR and DQ, strongly co-occurred. A cluster of highly shared sequence variants was judged likely to represent a technical artifact of the sequencing pipeline. An earlier analysis of around 500 of the donors showed that most TCR beta V segments appeared in productive rearrangements either about 90% or about 30% of the time, which broadly matched IMGT annotations. HLA typing was unavailable for some donors at each locus, so association tests used only the typed subset.

The cysteine opens and the phenylalanine closes a CDR3 of 15 amino acids. This entry keeps only the CDR3 DNA: 45 bases, framed from base 1. The germline V gene gives CDR1 as SGHRS and CDR2 as YFSETQ. Trimming takes 2 bases off V and 1 base off J; junction bases not matched to a gene: 5. Sequencing input: PBMCs. This TCR derives from a man aged 45-65 years in good health and CMV-seropositive. The sequence is built from TRBV5-1 and TRBJ1-1, and TRBD1 matches 7 of the central bases. The DNA reads TGCGCCAGCAGCTTACGCCGGGACAGGAACACTGAAGCTTTCTTT. This yields the protein CASSLRRDRNTEAFF.